The 5 T cell receptor beta chains below come from one sample, sequenced in a study of human T cells and chemical hapten exposure. MiXCR was run by TCRdb on the RACE reads, yielding one entry per CDR3 protein. The table includes 190,000 or so distinct CDR3 sequences, approximately 26% detected once. Time point given: patch test 3, about 24 weeks after DPC sensitization. Documented treatment: therapeutic diphenylcyclopropenone sensitization with weekly scalp DPC. Specimen: whole blood, collected in connection with sensitization to the hapten diphenylcyclopropenone (DPC). The receptors stem from a middle-aged woman with alopecia areata. Some clones in this sample may be carry-over from other donors' samples.

This clonotype has only a few counts. V gene TRBV27 combines with J gene TRBJ2-6; TRBD1 agrees at 11 bases. V was pared by 10 bases and J by 0 bases, with 5 bases of the junction left unmatched. From germline, CDR1 is MNHEY and CDR2 SMNVEV (reference sequence). CDR3 length: 16 amino acids. In DNA form, the CDR3 reads TGTGCCACCTCTGGGACAGGGGGCTCTGGGGCCAACGTCCTGACTTTC. This codes for CATSGTGGSGANVLTF.

Only a few counts were recorded for this clonotype. The chain combines TRBV7-6 with TRBJ2-5; the match to TRBD2 covers 13 bases. This CDR3 has 16 residues. Germline loops: CDR1 SGHVS, CDR2 FNYEAQ. V lost 5 bases to trimming and J lost 4 bases; unmatched junction nucleotides: 7. CDR3 nucleotides: TGTGCCAGCAGCCCACGACTAGCGGGAGGAGGAGAGACCCAGTACTTC. Its translation is CASSPRLAGGGETQYF.

The rearrangement joins TRBV2 to TRBJ1-5, with D perhaps TRBD1 (5 bases). The germline V and J ends were trimmed by 3 bases and 4 bases, with 7 bases remaining between them. Germline CDR1 SNHLY, CDR2 FYNNEI. The CDR3 totals 13 residues. The CDR3 nucleotides read TGTGCCAGCAGTGACCAGGGTAATCAGCCCCAGCATTTT. Its protein product is CASSDQGNQPQHF.

This clonotype was observed a handful of times. V gene TRBV20-1 combines with J gene TRBJ2-7; D perhaps matches TRBD1 (6 bases). The length of the CDR3 is 15 residues. The ends were cut back, 6 bases at V and 3 bases at J, with 21 bases in the middle. Germline assignment: CDR1 DFQATT and CDR2 SNEGSKA (reference sequence). CDR3 loop: CSAAGTRGKLYEQYF. DNA of the CDR3: TGCAGTGCAGCCGGGACAAGGGGGAAGCTCTACGAGCAGTACTTC.

This clonotype was observed a handful of times. The CDR3 bases are TGTGCCAGCAGCCTCGACGGTAGGGAAAAACTGTTTTTT. Its translation is CASSLDGREKLFF. This sequence joins TRBV11-2 and TRBJ1-4; no reliable D call. V was trimmed by 5 bases and J by 8 bases, leaving 12 bases between them. CDR3 length: 13 amino acids. Germline loops: CDR1 SGHAT, CDR2 FQNNGV.